This T cell receptor (beta chain) was identified during a study of blood T cell repertoires in COVID-19. Study-level background: Sources were T cells, B-cell-depleted T cells, or PBMCs; the material itself was cDNA or gDNA.

Clones were sequenced by immunoSEQ multiplex PCR, and TCRdb holds only the in-frame ones, with some missing. The sample lists roughly 71,000 clones; 84% were seen once. V gave up 4 bases and J gave up 2 bases; unmatched junction bases: 6. In germline, CDR1 is SGHRS, CDR2 YFSETQ. The CDR3 has 15 residues. Sequences were obtained from peripheral blood. The chain links TRBV5-1 to TRBJ1-2, with TRBD1 matching over 9 bases. The receptor's source is a man in his fifties or sixties with active COVID-19. CDR3 DNA: TGCGCCAGCAGCACCTCGGACAGGGGAAACTATGGCTACACCTTC. This translates into CASSTSDRGNYGYTF.